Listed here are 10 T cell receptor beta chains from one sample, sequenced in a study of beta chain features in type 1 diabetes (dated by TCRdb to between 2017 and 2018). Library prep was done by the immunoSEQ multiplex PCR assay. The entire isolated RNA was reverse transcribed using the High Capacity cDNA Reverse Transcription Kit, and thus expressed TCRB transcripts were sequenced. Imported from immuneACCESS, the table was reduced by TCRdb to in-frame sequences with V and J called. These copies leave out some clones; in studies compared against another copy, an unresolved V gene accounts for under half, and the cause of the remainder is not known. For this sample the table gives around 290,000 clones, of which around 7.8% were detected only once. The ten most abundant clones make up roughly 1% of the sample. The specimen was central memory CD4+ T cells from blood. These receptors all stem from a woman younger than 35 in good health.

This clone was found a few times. The CDR3 DNA is TGTGCCAGCAGCTTAGCCCGGCGGGCAAACACTGAAGCTTTCTTT. It translates to CASSLARRANTEAFF. The rearrangement uses TRBV7-2 and TRBJ1-1; D not resolved. V lost 0 bases to trimming and J lost 2 bases, with 10 bases between them. There are 15 residues in the CDR3. Germline CDR1 reads SGHTA; CDR2 reads FQGNSA.

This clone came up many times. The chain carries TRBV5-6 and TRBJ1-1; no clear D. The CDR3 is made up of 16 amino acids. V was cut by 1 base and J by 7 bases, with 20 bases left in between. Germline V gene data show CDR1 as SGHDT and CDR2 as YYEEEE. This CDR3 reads CASSLHPTVGMVEAFF. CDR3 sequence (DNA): TGTGCCAGCAGCTTGCATCCTACCGTCGGGATGGTTGAAGCTTTCTTT. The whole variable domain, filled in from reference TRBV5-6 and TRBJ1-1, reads DAGVTQSPTHLIKTRGQQVTLRCSPKSGHDTVSWYQQALGQGPQFIFQYYEEEERQRGNFPDRFSGHQFPNYSSELNVNALLLGDSALYLCASSLHPTVGMVEAFFGQGTRLTVV.

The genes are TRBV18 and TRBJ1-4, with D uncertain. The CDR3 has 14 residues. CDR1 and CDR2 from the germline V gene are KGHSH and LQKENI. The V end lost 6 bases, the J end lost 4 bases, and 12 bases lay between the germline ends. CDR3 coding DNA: TGTGCCAGCTCCCCCAATCGGGGTAATGAAAAACTGTTTTTT. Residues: CASSPNRGNEKLFF. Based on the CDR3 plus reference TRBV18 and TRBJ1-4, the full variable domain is NAGVMQNPRHLVRRRGQEARLRCSPMKGHSHVYWYRQLPEEGLKFMVYLQKENIIDESGMPKERFSAEFPKEGPSILRIQQVVRGDSAAYFCASSPNRGNEKLFFGSGTQLSVL.

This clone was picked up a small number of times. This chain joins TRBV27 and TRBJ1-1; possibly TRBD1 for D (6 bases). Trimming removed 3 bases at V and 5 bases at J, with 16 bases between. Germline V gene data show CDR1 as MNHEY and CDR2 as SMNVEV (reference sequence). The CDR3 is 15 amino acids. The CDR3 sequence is CASSFRGQSRTEAFF. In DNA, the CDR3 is TGTGCCAGCAGTTTCCGCGGACAGAGTAGGACTGAAGCTTTCTTT.

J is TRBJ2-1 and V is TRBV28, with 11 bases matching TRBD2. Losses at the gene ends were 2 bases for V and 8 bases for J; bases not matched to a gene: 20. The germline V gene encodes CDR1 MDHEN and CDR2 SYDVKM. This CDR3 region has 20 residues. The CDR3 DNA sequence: TGTGCCAGCAGTTTAGGCCCCCCTTTTTACACTAGCGGGAGAATTTATGAGCAGTTCTTC. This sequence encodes CASSLGPPFYTSGRIYEQFF.

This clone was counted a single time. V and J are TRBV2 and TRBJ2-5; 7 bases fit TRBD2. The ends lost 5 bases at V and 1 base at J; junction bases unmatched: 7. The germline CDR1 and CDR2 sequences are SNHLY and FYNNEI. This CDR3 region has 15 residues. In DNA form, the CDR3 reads TGTGCCAGCAGTCCGGGGGGAGGTCGCCAAGAGACCCAGTACTTC. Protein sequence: CASSPGGGRQETQYF. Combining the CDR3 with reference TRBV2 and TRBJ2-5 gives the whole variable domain EPEVTQTPSHQVTQMGQEVILRCVPISNHLYFYWYRQILGQKVEFLVSFYNNEISEKSEIFDDQFSVERPDGSNFTLKIRSTKLEDSAMYFCASSPGGGRQETQYFGPGTRLLVL.

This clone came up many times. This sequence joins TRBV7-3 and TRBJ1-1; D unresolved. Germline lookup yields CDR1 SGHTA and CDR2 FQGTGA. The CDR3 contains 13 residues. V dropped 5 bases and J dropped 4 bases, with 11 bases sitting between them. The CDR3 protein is CASSRVMGTEAFF. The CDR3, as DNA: TGTGCCAGCAGCAGGGTAATGGGCACTGAAGCTTTCTTT.

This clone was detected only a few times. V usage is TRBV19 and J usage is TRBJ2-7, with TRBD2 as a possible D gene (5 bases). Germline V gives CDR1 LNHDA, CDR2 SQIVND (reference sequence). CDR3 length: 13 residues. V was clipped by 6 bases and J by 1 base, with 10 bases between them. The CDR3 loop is CASSKRHSYEQYV. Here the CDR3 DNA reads TGTGCCAGTAGCAAGCGGCATTCCTACGAGCAGTACGTC.

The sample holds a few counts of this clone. The CDR3 loop reads CASSVEGARTDTQYF. CDR3 bases: TGTGCCAGCAGCGTAGAAGGGGCCCGCACAGATACGCAGTATTTT. The J gene is TRBJ2-3, the V gene TRBV9; the D gene is possibly TRBD1 (5 bases). This CDR3 has 15 residues. Germline CDR1 SGDLS, CDR2 YYNGEE. V was shortened by 0 bases and J by 1 base, with 9 bases between the two germline ends.

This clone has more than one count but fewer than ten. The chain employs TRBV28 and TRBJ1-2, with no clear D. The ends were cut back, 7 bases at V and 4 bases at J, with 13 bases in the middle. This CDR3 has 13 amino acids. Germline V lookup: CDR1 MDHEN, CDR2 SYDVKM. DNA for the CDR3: TGTGCCAGCACCCTCGGGATGGGCTATGGCTACACCTTC. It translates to CASTLGMGYGYTF.